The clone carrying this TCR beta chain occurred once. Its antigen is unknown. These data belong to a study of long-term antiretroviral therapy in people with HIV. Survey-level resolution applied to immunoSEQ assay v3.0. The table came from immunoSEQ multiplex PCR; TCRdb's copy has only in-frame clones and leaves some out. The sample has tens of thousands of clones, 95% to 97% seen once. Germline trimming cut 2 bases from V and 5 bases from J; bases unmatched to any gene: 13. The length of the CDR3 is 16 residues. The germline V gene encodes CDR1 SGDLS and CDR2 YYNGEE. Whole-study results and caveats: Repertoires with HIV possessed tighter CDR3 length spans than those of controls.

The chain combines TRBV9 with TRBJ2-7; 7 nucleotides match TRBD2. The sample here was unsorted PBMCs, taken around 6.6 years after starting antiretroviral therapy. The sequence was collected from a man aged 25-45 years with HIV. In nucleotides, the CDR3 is TGTGCCAGCAGCGTCGGAGAGACTAGCATAGTGCACGAGCAGTACTTC. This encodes CASSVGETSIVHEQYF.